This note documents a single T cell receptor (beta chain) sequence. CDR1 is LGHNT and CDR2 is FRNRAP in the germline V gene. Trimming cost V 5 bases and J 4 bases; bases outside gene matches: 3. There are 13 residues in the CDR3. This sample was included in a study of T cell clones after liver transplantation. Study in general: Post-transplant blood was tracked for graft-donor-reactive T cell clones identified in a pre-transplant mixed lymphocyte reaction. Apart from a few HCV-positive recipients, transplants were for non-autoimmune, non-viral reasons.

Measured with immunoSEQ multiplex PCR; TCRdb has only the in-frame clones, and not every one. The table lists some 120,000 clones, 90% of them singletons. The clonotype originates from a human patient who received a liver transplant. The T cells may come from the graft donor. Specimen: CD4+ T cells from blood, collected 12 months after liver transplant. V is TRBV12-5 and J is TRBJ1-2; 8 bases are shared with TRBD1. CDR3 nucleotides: TGTGCTAGTGGTCTCGGGACAGGCTATGGCTACACCTTC. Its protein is CASGLGTGYGYTF. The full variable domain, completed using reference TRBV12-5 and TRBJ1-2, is DARVTQTPRHKVTEMGQEVTMRCQPILGHNTVFWYRQTMMQGLELLAYFRNRAPLDDSGMPKDRFSAEMPDATLATLKIQPSEPRDSAVYFCASGLGTGYGYTFGSGTRLTVV.